This TCR beta chain was sequenced for a study of blood T cell repertoires in COVID-19. The overall study: Researchers got acute and convalescent COVID-19 samples from the United States, Italy and Spain. The analysed material was cDNA or gDNA that came from T cells, B-cell-depleted T cells, or PBMCs.

V was pared by 1 base and J by 4 bases, with 4 bases of the junction left unmatched. The CDR3 totals 15 residues. The germline V gene has CDR1 SGHTA and CDR2 FQGNSA. In the authors' methods: Researchers report that nucleated cell counts were estimated from reference gene primer amplification. Sequenced by immunoSEQ multiplex PCR; TCRdb stores in-frame clones only, minus some. V, J and clone size are those of that table, while D and trimming were read from the DNA. The sample lists about 200,000 clones; about nine tenths were seen once. The genes are TRBV7-2 and TRBJ1-2, with 9 nucleotides matching TRBD1. The sample consisted of peripheral blood. This TCR derives from an older woman with acute or convalescent COVID-19. CDR3 residues: CASSLGQGGGYGYTF. Here the CDR3 DNA reads TGTGCCAGCAGCTTAGGACAGGGGGGTGGCTATGGCTACACCTTC.